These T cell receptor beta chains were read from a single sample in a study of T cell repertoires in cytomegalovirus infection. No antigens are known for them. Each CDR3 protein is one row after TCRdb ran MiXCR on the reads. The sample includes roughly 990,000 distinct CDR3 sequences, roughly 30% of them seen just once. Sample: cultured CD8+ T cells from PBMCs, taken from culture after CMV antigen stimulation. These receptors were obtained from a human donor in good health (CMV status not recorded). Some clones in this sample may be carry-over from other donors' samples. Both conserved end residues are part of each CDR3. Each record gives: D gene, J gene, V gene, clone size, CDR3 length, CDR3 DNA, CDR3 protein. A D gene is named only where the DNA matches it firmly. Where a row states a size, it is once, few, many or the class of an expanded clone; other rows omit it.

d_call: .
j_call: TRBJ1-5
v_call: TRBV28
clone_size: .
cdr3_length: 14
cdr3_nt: TGTGCCAGCAGCCCTTTCCGGGACAATCAGCCCCAGCATTTT
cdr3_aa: CASSPFRDNQPQHF

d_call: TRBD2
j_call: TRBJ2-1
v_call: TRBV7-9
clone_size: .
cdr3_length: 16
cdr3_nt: TGTGTCAGCAGAATGACTAGCGGGGCCACCTACAATGAGCAGTTCTTC
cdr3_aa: CVSRMTSGATYNEQFF

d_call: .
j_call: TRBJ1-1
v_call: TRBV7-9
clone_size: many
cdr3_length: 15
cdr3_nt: TGTGCCAGCAGCCTCCCGTGGGGACTGAACACTGAAGCTTTCTTT
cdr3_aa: CASSLPWGLNTEAFF

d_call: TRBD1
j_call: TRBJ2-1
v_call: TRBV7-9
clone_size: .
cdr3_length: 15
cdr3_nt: TGTGCCAGCAGCTACGGACAGGGATCCCCCAATGAGCAGTTCTTC
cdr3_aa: CASSYGQGSPNEQFF

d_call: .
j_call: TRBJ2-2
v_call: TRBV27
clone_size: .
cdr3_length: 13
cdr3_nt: TGTGCCAGCAGTTTAGAGGCGGGTGGGGAGCTGTTTTTT
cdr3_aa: CASSLEAGGELFF

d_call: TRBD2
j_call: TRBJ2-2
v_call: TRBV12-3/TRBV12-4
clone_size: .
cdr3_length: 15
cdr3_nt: TGTGCCAGCAGGGCGACTAGCGATTATACCGGGGAGCTGCTTTTT
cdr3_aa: CASRATSDYTGELLF

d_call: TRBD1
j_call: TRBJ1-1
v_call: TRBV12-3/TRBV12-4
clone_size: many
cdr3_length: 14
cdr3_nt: TGTGCCAGCAGTGCAGGGGGATGGGCCACTGAAGCTTTCTTT
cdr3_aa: CASSAGGWATEAFF

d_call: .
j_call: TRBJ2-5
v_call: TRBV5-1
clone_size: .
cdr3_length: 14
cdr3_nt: TGCGCCAGCAGCTTCGGACAAGAACAAGAGACCCAGTACTTC
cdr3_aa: CASSFGQEQETQYF

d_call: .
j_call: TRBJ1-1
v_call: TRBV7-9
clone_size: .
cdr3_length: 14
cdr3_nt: TGTGCCAGCAGCCCTACGGTGGCTAACACTGAAGCTTTCTTT
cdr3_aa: CASSPTVANTEAFF

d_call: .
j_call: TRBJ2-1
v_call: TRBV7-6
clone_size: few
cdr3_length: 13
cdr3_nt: TGTGCCAGCAGGTCACCGGGGAGGAATGAGCAGTTCTTC
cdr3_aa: CASRSPGRNEQFF

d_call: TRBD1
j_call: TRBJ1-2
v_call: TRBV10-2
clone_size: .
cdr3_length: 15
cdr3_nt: TGCGCCAGCAGTGATTTTTGGGACAGGGGAAATGGCTACACCTTC
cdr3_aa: CASSDFWDRGNGYTF

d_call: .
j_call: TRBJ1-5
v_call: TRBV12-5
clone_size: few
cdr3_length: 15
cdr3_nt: TGTGCTAGTGGTAGGACAAGTTATAGCAATCAGCCCCAGCATTTT
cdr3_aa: CASGRTSYSNQPQHF

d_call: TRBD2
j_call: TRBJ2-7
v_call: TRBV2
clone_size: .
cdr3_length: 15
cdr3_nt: TGTGCCAGCAGTGAAGCGCGGGGGATCTCCTACGAGCAGTACTTC
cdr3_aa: CASSEARGISYEQYF

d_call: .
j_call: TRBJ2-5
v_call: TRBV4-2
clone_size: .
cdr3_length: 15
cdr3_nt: TGTGCCAGCAGCCAAGATTTAGGTCCGACCCAGACCCAGTACTTC
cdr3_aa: CASSQDLGPTQTQYF

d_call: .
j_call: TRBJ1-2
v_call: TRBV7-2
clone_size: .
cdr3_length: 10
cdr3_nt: TGTGCCAGCACCTTATATGACTACACCTTC
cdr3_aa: CASTLYDYTF

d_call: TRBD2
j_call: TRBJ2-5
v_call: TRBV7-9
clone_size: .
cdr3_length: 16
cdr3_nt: TGTGCCAGCAGCTTATTAGCGGGGGCCTTTCGAGAGACCCAGTACTTC
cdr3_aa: CASSLLAGAFRETQYF

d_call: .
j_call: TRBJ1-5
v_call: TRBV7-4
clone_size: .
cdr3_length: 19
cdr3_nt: TGTGCCAGCAGCTTAGAGGCCGGTAGGGGTTTGGATAGCAATCAGCCCCAGCATTTT
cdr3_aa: CASSLEAGRGLDSNQPQHF

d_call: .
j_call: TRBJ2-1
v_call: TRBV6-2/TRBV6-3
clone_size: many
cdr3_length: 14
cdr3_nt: TGTGCCAGCAGTTACCTGAGCTCCTACAATGAGCAGTTCTTC
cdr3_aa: CASSYLSSYNEQFF

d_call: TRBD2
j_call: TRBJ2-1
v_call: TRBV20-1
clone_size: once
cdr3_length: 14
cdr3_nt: TGCAGTGCTAGGCGGCGGGGGACCTACAATGAGCAGTTCTTC
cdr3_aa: CSARRRGTYNEQFF

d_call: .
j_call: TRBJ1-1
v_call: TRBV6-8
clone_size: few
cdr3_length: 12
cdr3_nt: TGTGCCAGCAGACCGTCGGGCAGTGAAGCTTTCTTT
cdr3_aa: CASRPSGSEAFF

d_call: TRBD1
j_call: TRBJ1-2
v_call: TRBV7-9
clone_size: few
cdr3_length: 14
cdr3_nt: TGTGCCAGCAGACCAGGACAGGACGCGTATGGCTACACCTTC
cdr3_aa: CASRPGQDAYGYTF

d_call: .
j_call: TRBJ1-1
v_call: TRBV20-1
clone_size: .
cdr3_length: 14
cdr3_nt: TGCAGTGCTATCAGGTCCCCACCTTACACTGAAGCTTTCTTT
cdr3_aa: CSAIRSPPYTEAFF

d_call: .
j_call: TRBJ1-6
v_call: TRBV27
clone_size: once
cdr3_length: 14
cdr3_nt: TGTGCCAGTAGACGGACTCAGGCTAATTCACCCCTCCACTTT
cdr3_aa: CASRRTQANSPLHF

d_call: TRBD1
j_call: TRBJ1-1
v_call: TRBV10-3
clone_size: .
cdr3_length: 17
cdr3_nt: TGTGCCATCAGTGAATTAGACAGGGGGCCAGTGAACACTGAAGCTTTCTTT
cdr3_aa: CAISELDRGPVNTEAFF

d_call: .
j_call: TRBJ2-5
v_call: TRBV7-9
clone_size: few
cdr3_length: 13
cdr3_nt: TGTGCCAGCAGCCCCGGTGGGGCAGAGACCCAGTACTTC
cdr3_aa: CASSPGGAETQYF

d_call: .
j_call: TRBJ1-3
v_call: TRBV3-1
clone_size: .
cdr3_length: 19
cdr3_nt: TGTGCCAGCAGCCAAGAATTAGGACAGCTGCCATACTCTGGAAACACCATATATTTT
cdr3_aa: CASSQELGQLPYSGNTIYF

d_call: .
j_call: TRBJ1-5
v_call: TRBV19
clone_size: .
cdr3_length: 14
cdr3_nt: TGTGCCAGTCGACAGCCCTATAGCAATCAGCCCCAGCATTTT
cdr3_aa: CASRQPYSNQPQHF

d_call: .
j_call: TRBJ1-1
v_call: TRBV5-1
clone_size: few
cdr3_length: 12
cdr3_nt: TGCGCCAGCACCCCCGTGAGGGGGGAAGCTTTCTTT
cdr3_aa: CASTPVRGEAFF

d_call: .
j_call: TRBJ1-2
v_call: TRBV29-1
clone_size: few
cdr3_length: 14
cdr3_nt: TGCAGCGTTGAGAGACAGGAGGTATACTATGGCTACACCTTC
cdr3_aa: CSVERQEVYYGYTF

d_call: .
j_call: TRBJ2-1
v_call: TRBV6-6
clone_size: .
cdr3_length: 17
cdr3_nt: TGTGCCAGCAGTCTCCTGGGGGGGGGGCCCTCTTACAATGAGCAGTTCTTC
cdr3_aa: CASSLLGGGPSYNEQFF

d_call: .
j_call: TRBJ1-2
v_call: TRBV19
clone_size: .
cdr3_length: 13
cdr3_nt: TGTGCCAGTAGTACGAGAACTGAATATGGCTACACCTTC
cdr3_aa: CASSTRTEYGYTF

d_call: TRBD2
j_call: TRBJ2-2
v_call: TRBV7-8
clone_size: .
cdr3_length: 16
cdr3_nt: TGTGCCAGCAGCATAGCGGGACGACTGAACACCGGGGAGCTGTTTTTT
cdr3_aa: CASSIAGRLNTGELFF

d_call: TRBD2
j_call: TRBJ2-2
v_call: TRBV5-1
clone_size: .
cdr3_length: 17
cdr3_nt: TGCGCCAGCAGCTTGGCCGGGACTAGCCCTAGCACCGGGGAGCTGTTTTTT
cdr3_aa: CASSLAGTSPSTGELFF

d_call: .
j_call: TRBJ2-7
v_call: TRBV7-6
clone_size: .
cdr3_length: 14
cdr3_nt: TGTGCCAGCAGCTCGCGGACAGAGATTTACGAGCAGTACTTC
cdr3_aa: CASSSRTEIYEQYF

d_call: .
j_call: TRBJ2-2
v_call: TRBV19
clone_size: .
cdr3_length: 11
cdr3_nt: TGTGCCAGTACAATCCTCGGGGAGCTGTTTTTT
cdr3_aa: CASTILGELFF

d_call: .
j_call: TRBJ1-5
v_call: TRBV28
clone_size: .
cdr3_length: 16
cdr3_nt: TGTGCCAGCATTCGATCGGGGATTAATAGCAATCAGCCCCAGCATTTT
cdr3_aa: CASIRSGINSNQPQHF

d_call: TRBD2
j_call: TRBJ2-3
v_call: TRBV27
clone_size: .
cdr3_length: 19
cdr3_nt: TGTGCCAGCAGTTTATGGGGTAGCGGGGGGGCCGTAGTGCCAGATACGCAGTATTTT
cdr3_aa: CASSLWGSGGAVVPDTQYF

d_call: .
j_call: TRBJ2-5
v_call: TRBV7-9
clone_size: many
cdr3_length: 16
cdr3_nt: TGTGCCAGCAGCTCTGATCTTCGGGACACACAAGAGACCCAGTACTTC
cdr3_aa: CASSSDLRDTQETQYF

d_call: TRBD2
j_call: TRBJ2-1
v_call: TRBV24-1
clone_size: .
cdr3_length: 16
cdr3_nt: TGTGCCACCAGTGATCCCCGTAGGACTAGCCACAATGAGCAGTTCTTC
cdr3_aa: CATSDPRRTSHNEQFF

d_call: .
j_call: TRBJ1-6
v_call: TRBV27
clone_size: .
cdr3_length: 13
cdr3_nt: TGTGCCAGCAGTTTGGTAAATAATTCACCCCTCCACTTT
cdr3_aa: CASSLVNNSPLHF

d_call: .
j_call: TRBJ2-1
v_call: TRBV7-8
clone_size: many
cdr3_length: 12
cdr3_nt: TGTGCCAGCAGTTATAGGACGTGGGAGCAGTTCTTC
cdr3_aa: CASSYRTWEQFF

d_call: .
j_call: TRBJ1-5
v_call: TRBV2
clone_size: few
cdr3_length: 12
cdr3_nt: TGTGCCAGCAGTGAAGCGAGACGGCCCCAGCATTTT
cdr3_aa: CASSEARRPQHF

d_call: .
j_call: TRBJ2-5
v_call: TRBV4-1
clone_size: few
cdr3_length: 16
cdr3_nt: TGCGCCAGCAGCCAAGAAGGGACCCGAACCCAAGAGACCCAGTACTTC
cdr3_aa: CASSQEGTRTQETQYF

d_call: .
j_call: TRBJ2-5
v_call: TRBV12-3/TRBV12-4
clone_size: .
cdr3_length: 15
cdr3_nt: TGTGCCAGCAGTTTAGTTTCGGACTCCCAAGAGACCCAGTACTTC
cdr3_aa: CASSLVSDSQETQYF

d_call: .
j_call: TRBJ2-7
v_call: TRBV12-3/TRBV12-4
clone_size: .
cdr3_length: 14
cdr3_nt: TGTGCCAGCAGTTTTGGAGCATCAACCTACGAGCAGTACTTC
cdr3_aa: CASSFGASTYEQYF

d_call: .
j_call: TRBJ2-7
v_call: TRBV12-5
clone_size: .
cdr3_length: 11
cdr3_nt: TGTGCTAGTGGTGTCTCGAACGAGCAGTACTTC
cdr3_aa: CASGVSNEQYF

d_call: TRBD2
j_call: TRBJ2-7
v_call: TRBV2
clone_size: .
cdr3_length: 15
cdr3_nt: TGTGCCAGCAGGGTCACCGGGACTAGCGGCTACGAGCAGTACTTC
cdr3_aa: CASRVTGTSGYEQYF

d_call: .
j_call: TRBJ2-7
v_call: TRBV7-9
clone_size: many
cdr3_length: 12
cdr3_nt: TGTGCCAGCGGCATGGGGGCGCACGAGCAGTACTTC
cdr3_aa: CASGMGAHEQYF

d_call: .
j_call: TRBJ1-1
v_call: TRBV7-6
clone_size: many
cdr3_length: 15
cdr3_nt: TGTGCCAGCAGCTTAGCTTTAGGCCCTAGCACTGAAGCTTTCTTT
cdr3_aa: CASSLALGPSTEAFF

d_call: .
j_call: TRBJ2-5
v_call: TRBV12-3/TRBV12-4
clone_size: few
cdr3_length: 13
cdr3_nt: TGTGCCAGCAGTTTAGTAAGGAAAGAGACCCAGTACTTC
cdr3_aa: CASSLVRKETQYF

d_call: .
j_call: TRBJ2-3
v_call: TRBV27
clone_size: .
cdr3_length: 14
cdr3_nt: TGTGCCAGCAGCCCCCTGGGGGGCCCAGATACGCAGTATTTT
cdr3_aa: CASSPLGGPDTQYF

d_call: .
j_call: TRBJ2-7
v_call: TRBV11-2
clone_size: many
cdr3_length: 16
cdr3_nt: TGTGCCAGCAGAGGCCGGCCAGGCTCACTCTCCTACGAGCAGTACTTC
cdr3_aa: CASRGRPGSLSYEQYF

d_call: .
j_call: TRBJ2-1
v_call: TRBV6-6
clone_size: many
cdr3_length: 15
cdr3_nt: TGTGCCAGCAGTTACTCGGCAGGGTCTTACAATGAGCAGTTCTTC
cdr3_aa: CASSYSAGSYNEQFF

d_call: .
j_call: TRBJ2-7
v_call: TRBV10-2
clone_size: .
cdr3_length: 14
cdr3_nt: TGCGCCAGCAGTGAGTCGAAGGGGTACCACGAGCAGTACTTC
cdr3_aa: CASSESKGYHEQYF

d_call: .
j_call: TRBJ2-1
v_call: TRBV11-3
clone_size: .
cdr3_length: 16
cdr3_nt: TGTGCCAGCGCAGATACTCGGGTACGGCCGAACAATGAGCAGTTCTTC
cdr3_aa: CASADTRVRPNNEQFF

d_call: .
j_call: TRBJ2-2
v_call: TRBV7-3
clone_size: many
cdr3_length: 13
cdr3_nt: TGTGCCAGCAGCTCGACAGTTACCGGGGAGCTGTTTTTT
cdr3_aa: CASSSTVTGELFF

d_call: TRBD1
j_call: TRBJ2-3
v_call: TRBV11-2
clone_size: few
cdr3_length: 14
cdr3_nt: TGTGCCAGCAGCTGGGGACAGGGGATGGATACGCAGTATTTT
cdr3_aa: CASSWGQGMDTQYF

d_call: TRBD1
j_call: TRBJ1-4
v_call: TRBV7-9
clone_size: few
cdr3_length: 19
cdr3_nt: TGTGCCAGCAGCCCCGCGCCGGGACAGGTGTCCTCAAGGAGGGAAAAACTGTTTTTT
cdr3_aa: CASSPAPGQVSSRREKLFF

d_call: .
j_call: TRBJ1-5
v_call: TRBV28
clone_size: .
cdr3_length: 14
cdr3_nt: TGTGCCAGCAGATTGACAAGGAGGGATCAGCCCCAGCATTTT
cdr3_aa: CASRLTRRDQPQHF